This T cell receptor (beta chain) is from a study of chemoradiotherapy in HPV16-positive cancers. Assay: immunoSEQ multiplex PCR; the TCRdb copy retains only in-frame clones and omits some. The sample holds roughly 34,000 clones; about 85% are singletons and the top ten take 2.1%. By sample fraction, this clone is medium-sized. Its antigen is not known. Germline lookup yields CDR1 SGHRS and CDR2 YFSETQ. CDR3 length: 14 amino acids. V dropped 0 bases and J dropped 6 bases, with 12 bases sitting between them. Study-level points and caveats: Candidate HPV-specific clones and E7-related TCR motifs grew in tumor during treatment.

The chain has TRBV5-1 and TRBJ1-1; D gene uncertain. The receptor comes from a human donor with HPV-associated anogenital cancer. The sample consisted of blood, taken from a patient who underwent chemoradiotherapy. CDR3 DNA sequence: TGCGCCAGCAGCTTGGGCCAGGAAGGTCCTGAAGCTTTCTTT. As protein: CASSLGQEGPEAFF.